One sample yielded the 22 T cell receptor beta chains listed below, sequenced in a study of cytomegalovirus exposure and HLA in healthy donors (dated by TCRdb to about 2017). The library was generated by the immunoSEQ multiplex PCR assay. For the multiplex PCR, a mixture combining 60 forward primers for TCR Vbeta segments and 13 reverse primers for TCR Jbeta segments was used. In its TCRdb copy, this immuneACCESS table keeps in-frame sequences only and misses some clones. Where compared with another copy, unresolved V genes explain less than half of these, and the others have no known cause. The sample table holds approximately 110,000 clones. Approximately 3.7% of the sample is taken by the ten largest. The material sequenced was PBMCs. The receptors shown here come from a man aged 25-45 years in good health and CMV-seronegative.

The chain has TRBV2 and TRBJ2-1; TRBD2 matches 12 bases. Germline CDR1 is SNHLY and CDR2 is FYNNEI. The length of the CDR3 is 15 residues. Trimming removed 7 bases from V and 8 bases from J; junction bases left unmatched: 9. CDR3 residues: CASKKLAGGQHEQFF. The CDR3, as DNA: TGTGCCAGCAAAAAACTAGCGGGGGGCCAACATGAGCAGTTCTTC.

The chain is built from TRBV5-1 and TRBJ1-1; D is unresolved. Trimming cost V 6 bases and J 4 bases, with 10 bases left between them. The CDR3 covers 12 residues. Germline values: CDR1 SGHRS, CDR2 YFSETQ. DNA for the CDR3: TGCGCCAGCACCGACATCGGCACTGAAGCTTTCTTT. Its translation: CASTDIGTEAFF.

The CDR3 is CASSHPDQGADGYTF. CDR3 bases: TGCGCCAGCAGCCATCCGGATCAGGGGGCAGATGGCTACACCTTC. The chain combines TRBV4-3 with TRBJ1-2; 8 bases align to TRBD1. Losses at the gene ends were 3 bases for V and 6 bases for J; bases not matched to a gene: 9. The CDR3 length is 15 residues. CDR1 and CDR2 from the germline V gene are LGHNA and YSLEER.

This chain uses TRBV2 with TRBJ2-5, with D maybe TRBD1 (5 bases). Trimming pared 8 bases from V and 4 bases from J, leaving 8 bases between. Germline V lookup: CDR1 SNHLY, CDR2 FYNNEI. The CDR3 spans 11 residues. The CDR3 region is CASRQRETQYF. The CDR3 nucleotides are TGTGCCAGCCGACAGAGAGAGACCCAGTACTTC.

This chain links TRBV5-1 with TRBJ2-3; TRBD2 agrees at 9 bases. The trim removed 5 bases at V and 2 bases at J, leaving 6 bases unmatched. Germline loops: CDR1 SGHRS, CDR2 YFSETQ. This CDR3 has 15 residues. Here the CDR3 DNA reads TGCGCCAGCAGTCCAGCGGGGGGCCACACAGATACGCAGTATTTT. It yields the protein CASSPAGGHTDTQYF.

The chain combines TRBV21-1 with TRBJ1-1; the DNA was not used to check the table's D call, TRBD1. TRBV21-1 is flagged as a pseudogene. The CDR3 spans 11 residues. The CDR3 protein is CASSTTGGAFF. DNA for the CDR3: TGTGCCAGCAGCACTACAGGGGGGGCTTTCTTT.

The rearrangement uses TRBV7-2 and TRBJ2-7, with TRBD1 identical over 7 bases. The CDR3 runs to 13 residues. Looked up from germline, CDR1 is SGHTA and CDR2 is FQGNSA. V shed 7 bases, J shed 6 bases, and the junction held 9 bases outside the gene matches. CDR3 protein: CASTADRVSEQYF. The CDR3 coding sequence is TGTGCCAGCACCGCCGACAGGGTGAGCGAGCAGTACTTC. Using reference TRBV7-2 and TRBJ2-7 for the parts outside the CDR3, the full variable domain is GAGVSQSPSNKVTEKGKDVELRCDPISGHTALYWYRQSLGQGLEFLIYFQGNSAPDKSGLPSDRFSAERTGGSVSTLTIQRTQQEDSAVYLCASTADRVSEQYFGPGTRLTVT.

The chain is built from TRBV6-6 and TRBJ2-3; D is possibly TRBD1 (5 bases). Trimming removed 3 bases from V and 0 bases from J, with 13 bases in between. Per germline, CDR1 MNHNY and CDR2 SVGAGI (reference sequence). The CDR3 is made up of 16 amino acids. Written as DNA, the CDR3 is TGTGCCAGCAGTTATAAAAATAGGGGTAGCACAGATACGCAGTATTTT. Encoded protein: CASSYKNRGSTDTQYF.

The chain employs TRBV5-8 and TRBJ2-5; tentative D call: TRBD2 (5 bases). This CDR3 is 14 amino acids long. The germline gives CDR1 SGHTS, CDR2 YDEGEE. Between the trimmed V and J ends, which lost 2 bases and 4 bases, there was a span of 12 bases. DNA of the CDR3: TGTGCCAGCAGCTTAGGAGGAGAGCTAGAGACCCAGTACTTC. The encoded protein is CASSLGGELETQYF.

V usage is TRBV19 and J usage is TRBJ2-1; perhaps TRBD2 as D (6 bases). Germline values: CDR1 LNHDA, CDR2 SQIVND (reference sequence). V gave up 5 bases and J gave up 6 bases, with 11 bases separating them. This CDR3 region has 13 residues. CDR3 sequence: CASSWGDFNEQFF. CDR3 DNA: TGTGCCAGTAGTTGGGGGGACTTCAATGAGCAGTTCTTC.

V and J are TRBV15 and TRBJ2-7; the match to TRBD1 covers 8 bases. Germline V CDR1 and CDR2: LNHNV, YYDKDF (reference sequence). The V and J ends lost 3 bases and 7 bases, in that order; junction bases with no gene match: 11. The CDR3 extends over 15 amino acids. CDR3 residues: CATSRGAGGAEEQYF. The CDR3 nucleotides read TGTGCCACCAGCAGGGGAGCAGGGGGCGCGGAAGAGCAGTACTTC.

The rearrangement links TRBV7-9 to TRBJ1-2; a weak D match, TRBD1 (6 bases). With 5 bases removed from V and 5 bases from J, the gap between germline ends came to 12 bases. Germline CDR1 and CDR2: SEHNR and FQNEAQ (reference sequence). The CDR3 has 13 residues. The CDR3 loop reads CASSLGAGYGYTF. The CDR3 DNA is TGTGCCAGCAGCCTGGGGGCTGGATATGGCTACACCTTC.

The V and J genes are TRBV5-1 and TRBJ2-5; TRBD1 might be the D (5 bases). Trimming removed 4 bases from V and 0 bases from J, with 19 bases in between. Per germline, CDR1 SGHRS and CDR2 YFSETQ. There are 17 residues in the CDR3. DNA for the CDR3: TGCGCCAGCAGCCCCCTCCGTGGACAACAGTACCAAGAGACCCAGTACTTC. Amino acids: CASSPLRGQQYQETQYF.

The chain is built from TRBV6-1 and TRBJ2-1; no clear D gene. V was pared by 0 bases and J by 8 bases, with 5 bases between. The CDR3 consists of 12 residues. Per germline, CDR1 MNHNS and CDR2 SASEGT. The CDR3 sequence is CASSEAFYEQFF. The CDR3 DNA is TGTGCCAGCAGTGAAGCGTTCTATGAGCAGTTCTTC.

The chain has TRBV5-1 and TRBJ2-6; TRBD2 matches 9 bases. Germline values: CDR1 SGHRS, CDR2 YFSETQ. V gave up 3 bases and J gave up 3 bases; unmatched junction bases: 10. This CDR3 region has 18 residues. This chain's CDR3 is CASSSRGGASHGANVLTF. The CDR3 coding sequence is TGCGCCAGCAGCTCCCGCGGGGGGGCGTCGCATGGGGCCAACGTCCTGACTTTC.

The V and J genes are TRBV15 and TRBJ1-5, with D uncertain. Between the trimmed V and J ends, which lost 1 base and 7 bases, there was a span of 17 bases. This CDR3 has 16 residues. Germline loops: CDR1 LNHNV, CDR2 YYDKDF (reference sequence). The CDR3 is CATSRVGSPRTQPQHF. The CDR3 DNA follows: TGTGCCACCAGCAGAGTCGGGAGCCCACGTACCCAGCCCCAGCATTTT.

V gene TRBV7-2 combines with J gene TRBJ1-2; D uncertain. Between the trimmed V and J ends, which lost 1 base and 2 bases, there was a span of 5 bases. The CDR3 runs 13 residues. In germline, CDR1 is SGHTA, CDR2 FQGNSA. The CDR3 region is CASSLEENYGYTF. The DNA of the CDR3 is TGTGCCAGCAGCTTAGAAGAGAACTATGGCTACACCTTC.

V usage is TRBV30 and J usage is TRBJ2-1, with D possibly TRBD1 on 5 matching bases. Germline CDR1 is GTSNPN and CDR2 is SVGIG (reference sequence). There are 16 residues in the CDR3. The V end lost 0 bases, the J end lost 3 bases, and 15 bases lay between the germline ends. The CDR3 sequence is CAWSVQTGWDYNEQFF. CDR3 coding DNA: TGTGCCTGGAGTGTACAAACAGGATGGGACTACAATGAGCAGTTCTTC.

The gene calls are TRBV7-8 and TRBJ2-1; D unresolved. Germline CDR1 and CDR2: SGHVS and FQNEAQ. CDR3 length equals 15 residues. V lost 8 bases to trimming and J lost 0 bases, with 14 bases between them. The CDR3 protein is CASEEDGGSYNEQFF. Here the CDR3 DNA reads TGTGCCAGCGAGGAAGACGGTGGCTCCTACAATGAGCAGTTCTTC.

Here the CDR3 DNA reads TGTGCCAGCAGCCCTACCTGGGGGACAGGGCAAGAGACCCAGTACTTC. It translates to CASSPTWGTGQETQYF. J is TRBJ2-5 and V is TRBV7-8; TRBD1 aligns across 9 bases. Germline-derived CDR1 and CDR2 are SGHVS and FQNEAQ. With 5 bases clipped from V and 2 bases from J, the junction kept 9 bases outside the gene matches. There are 16 residues in the CDR3.

Written as DNA, the CDR3 is TGTGCCAGCAGCTTAGGGGGACAGGGTGAAGCTTTCTTT. As protein: CASSLGGQGEAFF. J is TRBJ1-1 and V is TRBV7-2, with 9 bases identical to TRBD1. CDR3 length equals 13 residues. Trimming at V came to 1 base and at J to 7 bases, leaving 1 base not matched to a gene. CDR1 is SGHTA and CDR2 is FQGNSA in the germline V gene.

This chain links TRBV6-5 with TRBJ2-7; TRBD2 might be the D (6 bases). Germline lookup yields CDR1 MNHEY and CDR2 SVGAGI. Trimming pared 4 bases from V and 2 bases from J, leaving 12 bases between. The CDR3 loop spans 14 amino acids. DNA for the CDR3: TGTGCCAGCAGTTCACCGGGACTCACCTACGAGCAGTACTTC. Its translation is CASSSPGLTYEQYF.